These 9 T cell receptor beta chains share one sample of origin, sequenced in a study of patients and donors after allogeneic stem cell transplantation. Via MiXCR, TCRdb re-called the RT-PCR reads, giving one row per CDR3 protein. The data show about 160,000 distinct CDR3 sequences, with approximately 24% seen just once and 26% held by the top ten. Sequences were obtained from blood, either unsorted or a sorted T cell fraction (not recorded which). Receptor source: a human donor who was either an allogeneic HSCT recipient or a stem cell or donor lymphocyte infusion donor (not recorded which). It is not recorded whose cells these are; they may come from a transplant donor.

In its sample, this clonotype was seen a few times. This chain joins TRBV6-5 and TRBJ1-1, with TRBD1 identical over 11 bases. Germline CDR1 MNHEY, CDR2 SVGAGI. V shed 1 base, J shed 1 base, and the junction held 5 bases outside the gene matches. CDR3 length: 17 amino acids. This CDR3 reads CASSYLGTGGSNTEAFF. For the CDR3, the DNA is TGTGCCAGCAGTTACTTAGGGACAGGGGGTTCGAACACTGAAGCTTTCTTT.

The CDR3 nucleotides are TGCGCCAGCAGCCAAGGTCCACCGTCGTGGGTGAGGGGAAACACCATATATTTT. Protein sequence: CASSQGPPSWVRGNTIYF. This sequence joins TRBV4-1 and TRBJ1-3; D gene uncertain. V was cut by 1 base and J by 4 bases, with 20 bases left in between. Germline V gene sequence: CDR1 MGHRA, CDR2 YSYEKL. The CDR3 is 18 residues long.

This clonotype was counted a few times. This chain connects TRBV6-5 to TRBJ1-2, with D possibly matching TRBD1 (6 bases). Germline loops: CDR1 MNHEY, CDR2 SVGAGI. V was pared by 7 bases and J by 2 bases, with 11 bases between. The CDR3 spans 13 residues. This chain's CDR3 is CASTRDKNYGYTF. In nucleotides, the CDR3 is TGTGCCAGCACCCGGGACAAAAACTATGGCTACACCTTC.

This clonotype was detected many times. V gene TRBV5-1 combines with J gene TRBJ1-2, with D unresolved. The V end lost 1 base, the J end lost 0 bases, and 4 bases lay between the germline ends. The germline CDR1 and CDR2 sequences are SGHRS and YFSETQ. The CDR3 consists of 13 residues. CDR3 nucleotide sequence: TGCGCCAGCAGCTTGCAACCTAACTATGGCTACACCTTC. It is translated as CASSLQPNYGYTF.

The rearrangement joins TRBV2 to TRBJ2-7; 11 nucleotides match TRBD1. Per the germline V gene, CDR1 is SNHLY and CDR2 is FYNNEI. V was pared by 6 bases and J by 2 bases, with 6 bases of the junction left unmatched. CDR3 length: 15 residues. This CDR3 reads CASRHPGQGAYEQYF. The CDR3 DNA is TGTGCCAGCAGACACCCGGGACAGGGGGCCTACGAGCAGTACTTC.

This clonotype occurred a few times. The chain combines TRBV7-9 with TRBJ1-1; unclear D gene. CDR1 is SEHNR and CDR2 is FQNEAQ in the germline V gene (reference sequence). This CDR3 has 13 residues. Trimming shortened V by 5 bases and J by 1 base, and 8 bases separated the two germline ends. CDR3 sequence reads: CASSRRKNTEAFF. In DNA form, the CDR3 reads TGTGCCAGCAGCCGACGGAAGAACACTGAAGCTTTCTTT.

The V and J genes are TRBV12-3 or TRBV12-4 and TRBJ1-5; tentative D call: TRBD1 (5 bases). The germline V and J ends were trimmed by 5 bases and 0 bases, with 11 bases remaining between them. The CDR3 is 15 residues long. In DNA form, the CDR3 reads TGTGCCAGCAGTGGGGCAGGAGGTAGCAATCAGCCCCAGCATTTT. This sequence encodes CASSGAGGSNQPQHF.

CDR3 protein: CASNEGWRNTGELFF. In nucleotides, the CDR3 is TGTGCCAGCAATGAGGGGTGGCGTAACACCGGGGAGCTGTTTTTT. This chain joins TRBV7-9 and TRBJ2-2; D possibly uses TRBD1 or TRBD2 (5 bases each). The CDR3 is 15 residues long. Trimming cost V 7 bases and J 2 bases, with 14 bases left between them. CDR1 is SEHNR and CDR2 is FQNEAQ in the germline V gene (reference sequence).

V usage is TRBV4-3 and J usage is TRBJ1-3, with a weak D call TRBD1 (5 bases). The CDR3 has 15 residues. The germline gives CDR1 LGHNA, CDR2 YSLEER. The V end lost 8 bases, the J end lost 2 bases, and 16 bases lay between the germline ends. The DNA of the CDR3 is TGCGCCAGCGCACAAGGGGCCAGTCCTGGAAACACCATATATTTT. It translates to CASAQGASPGNTIYF.